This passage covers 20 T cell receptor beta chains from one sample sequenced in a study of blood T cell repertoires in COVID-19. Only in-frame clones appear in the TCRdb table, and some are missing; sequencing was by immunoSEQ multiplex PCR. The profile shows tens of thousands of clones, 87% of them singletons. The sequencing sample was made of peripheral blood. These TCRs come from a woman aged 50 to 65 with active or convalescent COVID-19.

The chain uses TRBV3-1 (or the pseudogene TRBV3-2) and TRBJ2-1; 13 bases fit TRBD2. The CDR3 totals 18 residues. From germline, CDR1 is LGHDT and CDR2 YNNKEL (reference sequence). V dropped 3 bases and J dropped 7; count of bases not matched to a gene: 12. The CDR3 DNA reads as TGTGCCAGCAGCCACCTGCCACTAGCGGGGGGGCTATCGAATGAGCAGTTCTTC. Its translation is CASSHLPLAGGLSNEQFF.

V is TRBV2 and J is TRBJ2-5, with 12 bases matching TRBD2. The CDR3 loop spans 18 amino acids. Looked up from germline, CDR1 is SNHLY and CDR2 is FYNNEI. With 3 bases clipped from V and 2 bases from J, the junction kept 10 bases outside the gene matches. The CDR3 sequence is CASSDVRLAGARQETQYF. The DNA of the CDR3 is TGTGCCAGCAGTGACGTCCGACTAGCGGGGGCACGGCAAGAGACCCAGTACTTC.

CDR3 in amino acids: CASSMRQNTEAFF. The DNA of the CDR3 is TGTGCCAGTAGTATGCGGCAGAACACTGAAGCTTTCTTT. The V gene is TRBV19, the J gene TRBJ1-1; D unresolved. The CDR3 extends over 13 amino acids. CDR1 and CDR2 (germline): LNHDA, SQIVND (reference sequence). V was shortened by 3 bases and J by 1 base, with 6 bases between the two germline ends. Full variable domain (missing parts from reference TRBV19 and TRBJ1-1): DGGITQSPKYLFRKEGQNVTLSCEQNLNHDAMYWYRQDPGQGLRLIYYSQIVNDFQKGDIAEGYSVSREKKESFPLTVTSAQKNPTAFYLCASSMRQNTEAFFGQGTRLTVV.

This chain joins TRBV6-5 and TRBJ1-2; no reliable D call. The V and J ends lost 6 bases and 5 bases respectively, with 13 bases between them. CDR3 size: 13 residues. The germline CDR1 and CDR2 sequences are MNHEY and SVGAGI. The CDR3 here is CASRREVGYGYTF. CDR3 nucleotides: TGTGCCAGCAGACGCGAGGTTGGATATGGCTACACCTTC.

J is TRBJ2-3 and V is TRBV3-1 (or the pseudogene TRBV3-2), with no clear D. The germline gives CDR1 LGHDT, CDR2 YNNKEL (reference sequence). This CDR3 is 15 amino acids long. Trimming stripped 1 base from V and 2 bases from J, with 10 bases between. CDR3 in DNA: TGTGCCAGCAGCCAAGCTGCGAACCCCACAGATACGCAGTATTTT. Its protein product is CASSQAANPTDTQYF.

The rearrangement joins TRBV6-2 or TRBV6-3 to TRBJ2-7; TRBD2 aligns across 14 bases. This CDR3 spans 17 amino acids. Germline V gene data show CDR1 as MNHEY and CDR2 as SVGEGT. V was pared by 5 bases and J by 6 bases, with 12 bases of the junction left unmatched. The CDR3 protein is CASSDPGLAGGTLEQYF. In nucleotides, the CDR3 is TGTGCCAGCAGTGACCCAGGACTAGCGGGGGGCACCCTCGAGCAGTACTTC.

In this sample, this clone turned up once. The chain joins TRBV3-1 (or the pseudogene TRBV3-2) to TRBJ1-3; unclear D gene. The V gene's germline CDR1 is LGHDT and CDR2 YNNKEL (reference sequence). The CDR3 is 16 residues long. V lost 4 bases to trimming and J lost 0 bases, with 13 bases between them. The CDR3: CASSLNSGHSGNTIYF. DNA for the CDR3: TGTGCCAGCAGCCTCAATAGTGGGCACTCTGGAAACACCATATATTTT.

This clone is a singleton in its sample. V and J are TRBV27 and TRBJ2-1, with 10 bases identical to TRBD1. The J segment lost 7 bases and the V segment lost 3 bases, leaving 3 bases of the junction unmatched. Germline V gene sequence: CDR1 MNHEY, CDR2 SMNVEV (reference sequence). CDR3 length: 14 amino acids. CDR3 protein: CASSLGQGSNEQFF. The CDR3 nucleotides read TGTGCCAGCAGTTTGGGACAGGGGTCAAATGAGCAGTTCTTC.

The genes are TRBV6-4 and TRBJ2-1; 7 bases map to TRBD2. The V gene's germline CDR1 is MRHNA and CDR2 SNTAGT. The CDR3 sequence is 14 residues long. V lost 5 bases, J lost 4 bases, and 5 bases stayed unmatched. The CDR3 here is CASSKEAGYNEQFF. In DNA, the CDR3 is TGTGCCAGCAGTAAAGAAGCGGGGTACAATGAGCAGTTCTTC.

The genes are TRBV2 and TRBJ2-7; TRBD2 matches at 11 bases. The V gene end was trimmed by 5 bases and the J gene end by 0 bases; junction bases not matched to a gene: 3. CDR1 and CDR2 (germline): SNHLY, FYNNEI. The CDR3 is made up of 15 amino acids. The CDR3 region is CASSLLAGDSYEQYF. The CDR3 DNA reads TGTGCCAGCAGTCTACTAGCGGGGGACTCCTACGAGCAGTACTTC.

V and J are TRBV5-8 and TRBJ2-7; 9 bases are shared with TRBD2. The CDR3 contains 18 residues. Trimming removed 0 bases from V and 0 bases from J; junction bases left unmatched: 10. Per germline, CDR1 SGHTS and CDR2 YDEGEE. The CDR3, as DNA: TGTGCCAGCAGCTTGGGAGTAGTAGCGGGGGCCCTCTCCTACGAGCAGTACTTC. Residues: CASSLGVVAGALSYEQYF.

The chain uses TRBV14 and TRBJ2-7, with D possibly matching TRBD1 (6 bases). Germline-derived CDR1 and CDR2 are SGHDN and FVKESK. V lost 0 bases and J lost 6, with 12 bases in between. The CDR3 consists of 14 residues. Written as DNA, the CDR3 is TGTGCCAGCAGCCAAGATCTGGGGGCGGGCGAGCAGTACTTC. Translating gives CASSQDLGAGEQYF.

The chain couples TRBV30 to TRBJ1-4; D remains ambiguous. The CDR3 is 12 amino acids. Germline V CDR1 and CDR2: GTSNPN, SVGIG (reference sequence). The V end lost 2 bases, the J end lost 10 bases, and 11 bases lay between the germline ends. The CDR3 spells CAWSIGFGKLFF. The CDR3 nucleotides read TGTGCCTGGAGTATCGGTTTCGGAAAACTGTTTTTT.

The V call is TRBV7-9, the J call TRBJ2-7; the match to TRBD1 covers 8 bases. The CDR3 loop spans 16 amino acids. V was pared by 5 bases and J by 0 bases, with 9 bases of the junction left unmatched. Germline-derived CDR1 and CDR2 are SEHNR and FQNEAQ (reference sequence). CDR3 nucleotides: TGTGCCAGCAGCCGCTCAGGGGGCCGGTTCTCCTACGAGCAGTACTTC. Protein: CASSRSGGRFSYEQYF.

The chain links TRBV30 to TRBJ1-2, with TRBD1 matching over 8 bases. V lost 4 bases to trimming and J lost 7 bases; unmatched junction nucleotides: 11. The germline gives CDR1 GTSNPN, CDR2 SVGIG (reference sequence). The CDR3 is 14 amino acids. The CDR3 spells CAWTQDRAPVGYTF. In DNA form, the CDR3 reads TGTGCCTGGACACAGGACAGGGCTCCGGTTGGCTACACCTTC.

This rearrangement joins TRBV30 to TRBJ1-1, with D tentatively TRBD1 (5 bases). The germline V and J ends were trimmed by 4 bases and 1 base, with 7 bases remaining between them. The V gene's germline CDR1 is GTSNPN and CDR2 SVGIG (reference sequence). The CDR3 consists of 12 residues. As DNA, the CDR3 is TGTGCCTGGAATCAGGGGAACACTGAAGCTTTCTTT. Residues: CAWNQGNTEAFF.

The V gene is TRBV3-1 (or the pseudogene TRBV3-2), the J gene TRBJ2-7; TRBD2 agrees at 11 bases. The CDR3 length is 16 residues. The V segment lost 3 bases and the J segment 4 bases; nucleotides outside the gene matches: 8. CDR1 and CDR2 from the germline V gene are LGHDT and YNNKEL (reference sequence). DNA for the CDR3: TGTGCCAGCAGCCAGCTCGTAGCGGGGGGGCCGTACGAGCAGTACTTC. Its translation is CASSQLVAGGPYEQYF.

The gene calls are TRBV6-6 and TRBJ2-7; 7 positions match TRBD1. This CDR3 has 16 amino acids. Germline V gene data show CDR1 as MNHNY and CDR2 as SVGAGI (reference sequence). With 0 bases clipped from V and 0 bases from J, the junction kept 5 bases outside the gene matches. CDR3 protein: CASSYSKGASSYEQYF. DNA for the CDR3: TGTGCCAGCAGTTACTCGAAGGGGGCTAGCTCCTACGAGCAGTACTTC.

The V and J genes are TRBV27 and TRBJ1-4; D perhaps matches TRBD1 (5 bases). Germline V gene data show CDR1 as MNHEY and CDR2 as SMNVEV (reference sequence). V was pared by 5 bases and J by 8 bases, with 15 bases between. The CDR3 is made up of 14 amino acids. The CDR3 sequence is CASSDRDFGEKLFF. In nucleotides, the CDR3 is TGTGCCAGCAGTGACCGGGACTTTGGGGAAAAACTGTTTTTT.

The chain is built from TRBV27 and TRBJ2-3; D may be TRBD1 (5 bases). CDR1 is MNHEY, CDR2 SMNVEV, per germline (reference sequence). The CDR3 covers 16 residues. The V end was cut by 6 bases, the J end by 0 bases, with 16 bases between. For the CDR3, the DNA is TGTGCCAGCAGGGCTATAGGGGCGTTTAGCACAGATACGCAGTATTTT. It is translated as CASRAIGAFSTDTQYF.